This T cell receptor (beta chain) originates from a study of T cells after yellow fever vaccination. Whole-study findings and limits: The secondary response was weaker, and its peak arrived faster, on day 5 versus 15. Post-booster reappearance was seen for most primary-vaccination clones (about 96% CD4, 80% to 90% CD8).

This CDR3 is built from 14 residues. CDR1 DFQATT and CDR2 SNEGSKA come from the germline V gene (reference sequence). J was trimmed by 6 bases and V by 5 bases; bases with no gene match: 5. This clonotype was seen a few times. No antigen is known for it. The TCR cDNA carried a universal primer site and UMIs from 5'RACE template switching. MiXCR was run by TCRdb on the 5' RACE reads, yielding one entry per CDR3 protein. The sample comprises hundreds of thousands of distinct CDR3 sequences, roughly 13% of which are singletons, and more than 12% rests with the top ten. The receptor was derived from a man aged 25-45 years who received the YFV17D yellow fever vaccine. The sequencing here drew on PBMCs, taken on the day of the yellow fever booster vaccination. The chain couples TRBV20-1 to TRBJ2-1; 12 bases line up with TRBD2. CDR3 region: CSACWTSGTNEQFF. The DNA of the CDR3 is TGCAGTGCTTGTTGGACTAGCGGGACCAATGAGCAGTTCTTC.